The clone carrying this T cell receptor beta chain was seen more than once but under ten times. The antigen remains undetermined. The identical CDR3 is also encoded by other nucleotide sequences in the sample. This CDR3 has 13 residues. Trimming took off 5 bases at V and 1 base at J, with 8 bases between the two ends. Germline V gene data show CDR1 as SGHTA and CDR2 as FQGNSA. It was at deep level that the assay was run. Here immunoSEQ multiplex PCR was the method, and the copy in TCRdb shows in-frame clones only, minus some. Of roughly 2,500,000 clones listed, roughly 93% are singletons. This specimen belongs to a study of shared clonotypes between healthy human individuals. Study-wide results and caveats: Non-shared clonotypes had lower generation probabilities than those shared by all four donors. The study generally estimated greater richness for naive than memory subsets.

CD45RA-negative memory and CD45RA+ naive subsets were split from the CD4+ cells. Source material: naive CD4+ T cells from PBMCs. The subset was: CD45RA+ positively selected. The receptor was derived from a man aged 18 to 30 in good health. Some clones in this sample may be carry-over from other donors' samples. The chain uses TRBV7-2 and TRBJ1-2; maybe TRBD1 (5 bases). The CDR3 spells CASSPQGNYGYTF. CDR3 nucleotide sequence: TGTGCCAGCAGCCCCCAGGGTAACTATGGCTACACCTTC.